This section outlines one T cell receptor (beta chain) sequence together with its context. This specimen comes from a study of monozygotic twins with inflammatory bowel disease. The germline gives CDR1 SGHRS, CDR2 YFSETQ. This CDR3 is 14 amino acids long. Each TCR library used 3500 ng of total RNA. A template switching step added UMIs, each with a 6-nucleotide sample barcode. Amplification used two nested PCRs: roughly 17 cycles, then around 9 cycles, on TCRalpha/TCRbeta cDNA. TCRdb re-called the 5' RACE reads and shows each CDR3 protein once, DNA omitted. The sample has about 160,000 distinct CDR3 sequences.

Sequencing was carried out using blood. The receptor comes from a human donor with ulcerative colitis or Crohn's disease, or a healthy co-twin of an affected twin (not recorded which). The V call is TRBV5-1, the J call TRBJ1-1; TCRdb's assignment of TRBD1 cannot be checked, as there is no DNA. CDR3: CASSLEGTNDEAFF.